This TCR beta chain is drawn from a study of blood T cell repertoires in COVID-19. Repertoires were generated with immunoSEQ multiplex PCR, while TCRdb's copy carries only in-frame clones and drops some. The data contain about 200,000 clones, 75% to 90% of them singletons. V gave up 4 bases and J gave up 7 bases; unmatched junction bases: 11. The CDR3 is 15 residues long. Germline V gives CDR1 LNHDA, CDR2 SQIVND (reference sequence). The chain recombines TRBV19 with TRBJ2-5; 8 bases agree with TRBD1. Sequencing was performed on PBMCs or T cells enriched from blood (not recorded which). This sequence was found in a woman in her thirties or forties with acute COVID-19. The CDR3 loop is CASSSGQGSGGTQYF. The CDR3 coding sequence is TGTGCCAGTAGTAGCGGACAGGGAAGCGGTGGGACCCAGTACTTC.